These T cell receptor beta chains were read from a single sample in a study of regulatory T cells in long-lasting Graves disease. Each CDR3 protein is one row after TCRdb ran MiXCR on the multiplex PCR reads. The data hold about 340,000 distinct CDR3 sequences, with about 18% observed a single time. The sample was peripheral blood mononuclear cells (PBMCs), taken when the disease was refractory, from a patient treated with antithyroid drugs. These TCRs come from a female donor with Graves disease. Each CDR3 is given with its conserved first and last residue. The D gene is left open where the match is weak. Clone size is shown for a subset of rows, as once, few, many or a class of expanded clone.

D gene: NA
V gene: TRBV2
clone size: many
CDR3 length: 13
J gene: TRBJ1-5
CDR3 DNA: TGTGCCAGCGGAACCTATATGGATCAGCCCCAGCATTTT
CDR3 protein: CASGTYMDQPQHF

D gene: TRBD1
V gene: TRBV12-3/TRBV12-4
clone size: many
CDR3 length: 16
J gene: TRBJ2-7
CDR3 DNA: TGTGCCAGCACCCCACCGACAGGGACAGGAGGCTACGAGCAGTACTTC
CDR3 protein: CASTPPTGTGGYEQYF

D gene: NA
V gene: TRBV29-1
clone size: many
CDR3 length: 13
J gene: TRBJ1-1
CDR3 DNA: TGCAGCGTTGGCAGGAAATTGGTAACTGAAGCTTTCTTT
CDR3 protein: CSVGRKLVTEAFF

D gene: TRBD1
V gene: TRBV2
clone size: many
CDR3 length: 14
J gene: TRBJ2-7
CDR3 DNA: TGTGCCAGCAGTCGACAGGGTCCTTTCTACGAGCAGTACTTC
CDR3 protein: CASSRQGPFYEQYF

D gene: TRBD2
V gene: TRBV7-8
clone size: many
CDR3 length: 17
J gene: TRBJ2-7
CDR3 DNA: TGTGCCAGCAGCCGGGCGCGGGGGGGCCGGGAGATCTACGAGCAGTACTTC
CDR3 protein: CASSRARGGREIYEQYF

D gene: NA
V gene: TRBV27
clone size: NA
CDR3 length: 17
J gene: TRBJ1-6
CDR3 DNA: TGTGCCAGCAGTTTCGACGTACCGACAGGTTATAATTCACCCCTCCACTTT
CDR3 protein: CASSFDVPTGYNSPLHF

D gene: NA
V gene: TRBV12-3/TRBV12-4
clone size: many
CDR3 length: 13
J gene: TRBJ1-3
CDR3 DNA: TGTGCCAGCAGCCTATTCTCTGGAAACACCATATATTTT
CDR3 protein: CASSLFSGNTIYF

D gene: NA
V gene: TRBV7-2
clone size: NA
CDR3 length: 14
J gene: TRBJ2-3
CDR3 DNA: TGTGCCAGCAGCTTTTTTGAGTACCCAGATACGCAGTATTTT
CDR3 protein: CASSFFEYPDTQYF

D gene: NA
V gene: TRBV11-2
clone size: many
CDR3 length: 15
J gene: TRBJ1-2
CDR3 DNA: TGTGCCAGCAGCCCGCCGACAGGTAGTCTATATGGCTACACCTTC
CDR3 protein: CASSPPTGSLYGYTF

D gene: NA
V gene: TRBV3-1
clone size: many
CDR3 length: 14
J gene: TRBJ1-4
CDR3 DNA: TGTGCCAGCAGCCACGAGGGTGAAGTTGAAAAACTGTTTTTT
CDR3 protein: CASSHEGEVEKLFF

D gene: NA
V gene: TRBV11-2
clone size: many
CDR3 length: 17
J gene: TRBJ1-2
CDR3 DNA: TGTGCCAGCAGCTTATATATAGAGACAGGCTATCCTAATGGCTACACCTTC
CDR3 protein: CASSLYIETGYPNGYTF

D gene: NA
V gene: TRBV2
clone size: NA
CDR3 length: 12
J gene: TRBJ1-5
CDR3 DNA: TGTGCCAGCAGGGGGCTGGGTCAGCCCCAGCATTTT
CDR3 protein: CASRGLGQPQHF

D gene: NA
V gene: TRBV6-1
clone size: few
CDR3 length: 16
J gene: TRBJ1-3
CDR3 DNA: TGTGCCAGCAGGGTCGGCTCTGATCTCTCTGGAAACACCATATATTTT
CDR3 protein: CASRVGSDLSGNTIYF

D gene: NA
V gene: TRBV12-3/TRBV12-4
clone size: NA
CDR3 length: 16
J gene: TRBJ1-5
CDR3 DNA: TGTGCCAGCAGCCCCACCCTCGGACAGAGGTTTCAGCCCCAGCATTTT
CDR3 protein: CASSPTLGQRFQPQHF

D gene: NA
V gene: TRBV19
clone size: few
CDR3 length: 13
J gene: TRBJ1-5
CDR3 DNA: TGTGCCAGTAGTCACGGAAGGGGCCAGGCCCAGCATTTT
CDR3 protein: CASSHGRGQAQHF

D gene: TRBD1
V gene: TRBV6-2/TRBV6-3
clone size: NA
CDR3 length: 18
J gene: TRBJ1-5
CDR3 DNA: TGTGCCAGCAGTTCCCATTTGATCGGACAGGGAGGTGGTCAGCCCCAGCATTTT
CDR3 protein: CASSSHLIGQGGGQPQHF

D gene: NA
V gene: TRBV19
clone size: NA
CDR3 length: 14
J gene: TRBJ1-3
CDR3 DNA: TGTGCCAGTAGTTTGGCAGCCTCTGGAAACACCATATATTTT
CDR3 protein: CASSLAASGNTIYF

D gene: NA
V gene: TRBV20-1
clone size: NA
CDR3 length: 14
J gene: TRBJ2-1
CDR3 DNA: TGCAGTGCTAGAGTCGCTAGCTCCTACAATGAGCAGTTCTTC
CDR3 protein: CSARVASSYNEQFF

D gene: TRBD1
V gene: TRBV12-3/TRBV12-4
clone size: many
CDR3 length: 17
J gene: TRBJ1-4
CDR3 DNA: TGTGCCAGCAGCGACGGGACAGGGGCGCTCGCTAATGAAAAACTGTTTTTT
CDR3 protein: CASSDGTGALANEKLFF

D gene: TRBD1
V gene: TRBV2
clone size: few
CDR3 length: 14
J gene: TRBJ1-6
CDR3 DNA: TGTGCCAGCAGGGATCAGGGGGCTCGTTCACCCCTCCACTTT
CDR3 protein: CASRDQGARSPLHF

D gene: TRBD1
V gene: TRBV28
clone size: many
CDR3 length: 14
J gene: TRBJ2-7
CDR3 DNA: TGTGCCAGCAGTCCCCCGACAGGGGTCCCTCTGAAGTACTTC
CDR3 protein: CASSPPTGVPLKYF

D gene: TRBD1
V gene: TRBV7-9
clone size: NA
CDR3 length: 17
J gene: TRBJ1-4
CDR3 DNA: TGTGCCAGCAGCGACCGGGACAGGGGCGCATCGAATGAAAAACTGTTTTTT
CDR3 protein: CASSDRDRGASNEKLFF

D gene: NA
V gene: TRBV7-2
clone size: few
CDR3 length: 16
J gene: TRBJ2-4
CDR3 DNA: TGTGCCAGCAGCATCTCGGGAGCCACGGGCAAAAACATTCAGTACTTC
CDR3 protein: CASSISGATGKNIQYF

D gene: NA
V gene: TRBV14
clone size: few
CDR3 length: 13
J gene: TRBJ2-5
CDR3 DNA: TGTGCCAGCAGCCAAGGAAGTGACGGGACCCAGTACTTC
CDR3 protein: CASSQGSDGTQYF

D gene: TRBD1
V gene: TRBV18
clone size: NA
CDR3 length: 14
J gene: TRBJ1-2
CDR3 DNA: TGTGCCAGCTCAACGGGACAGGGGGCGGAAGGCTACACCTTC
CDR3 protein: CASSTGQGAEGYTF

D gene: NA
V gene: TRBV6-2/TRBV6-3
clone size: NA
CDR3 length: 12
J gene: TRBJ1-5
CDR3 DNA: TGTGCCAGCAGAATCGGACGGCAGCCCCAGCATTTT
CDR3 protein: CASRIGRQPQHF

D gene: NA
V gene: TRBV28
clone size: many
CDR3 length: 14
J gene: TRBJ2-7
CDR3 DNA: TGTGCCAGCAACTCGGCCTTTAGCTCCTACGAGCAGTACTTC
CDR3 protein: CASNSAFSSYEQYF

D gene: TRBD2
V gene: TRBV18
clone size: many
CDR3 length: 16
J gene: TRBJ2-7
CDR3 DNA: TGTGCCAGCTCACTTGGGACTAGCGGGGCTGGCTACGAGCAGTACTTC
CDR3 protein: CASSLGTSGAGYEQYF

D gene: NA
V gene: TRBV20-1
clone size: few
CDR3 length: 16
J gene: TRBJ2-2
CDR3 DNA: TGCAGTGCTAGAGATGGATCTAGCGTAAACACCGGGGAGCTGTTTTTT
CDR3 protein: CSARDGSSVNTGELFF

D gene: NA
V gene: TRBV15
clone size: NA
CDR3 length: 17
J gene: TRBJ1-1
CDR3 DNA: TGTGTCACCAGCAGAGATCAGGGCAGAGGGACGAACACTGAAGCTTTCTTT
CDR3 protein: CVTSRDQGRGTNTEAFF

D gene: NA
V gene: TRBV2
clone size: many
CDR3 length: 13
J gene: TRBJ1-1
CDR3 DNA: TGTGCCAGCAGTGAAGTTGCGGCTCGGGAAGCTTTCTTT
CDR3 protein: CASSEVAAREAFF

D gene: TRBD1
V gene: TRBV7-9
clone size: NA
CDR3 length: 18
J gene: TRBJ1-1
CDR3 DNA: TGTGCCAGCAGCTTAGGGTGGGACAGGGGGCTCGGGAACACTGAAGCTTTCTTT
CDR3 protein: CASSLGWDRGLGNTEAFF

D gene: TRBD1
V gene: TRBV19
clone size: NA
CDR3 length: 14
J gene: TRBJ1-1
CDR3 DNA: TGTGCCAGTAGTATAGCGGCAGGGGGAACTGAAGCTTTCTTT
CDR3 protein: CASSIAAGGTEAFF

D gene: NA
V gene: TRBV6-4
clone size: NA
CDR3 length: 16
J gene: TRBJ1-5
CDR3 DNA: TGTGCCAGCAGTGACTTGATGGGCGTCGGGGGTCAGCCCCAGCATTTT
CDR3 protein: CASSDLMGVGGQPQHF

D gene: NA
V gene: TRBV10-3
clone size: many
CDR3 length: 12
J gene: TRBJ2-2
CDR3 DNA: TGTGCCATCAGGGCGGGGTCCGGGGAGCTGTTTTTT
CDR3 protein: CAIRAGSGELFF

D gene: NA
V gene: TRBV29-1
clone size: few
CDR3 length: 15
J gene: TRBJ2-4
CDR3 DNA: TGCAGCGCCAAGGACAGAATACTAGCCAAAAACATTCAGTACTTC
CDR3 protein: CSAKDRILAKNIQYF

D gene: NA
V gene: TRBV28
clone size: many
CDR3 length: 13
J gene: TRBJ1-6
CDR3 DNA: TGTGCCAGCAGTTTATATACCCGGGACGCTCTCCACTTT
CDR3 protein: CASSLYTRDALHF

D gene: TRBD1
V gene: TRBV24-1
clone size: few
CDR3 length: 15
J gene: TRBJ1-1
CDR3 DNA: TGTGCCACCAGTGGTGGACAGGGCACGGGCACTGAAGCTTTCTTT
CDR3 protein: CATSGGQGTGTEAFF

D gene: NA
V gene: TRBV5-8
clone size: NA
CDR3 length: 15
J gene: TRBJ2-7
CDR3 DNA: TGTGCCAGCAGCTTGGACAGCTCAAACTCCTACGAGCAGTACTTC
CDR3 protein: CASSLDSSNSYEQYF

D gene: NA
V gene: TRBV4-1
clone size: NA
CDR3 length: 14
J gene: TRBJ1-5
CDR3 DNA: TGCGCCAGCAGCCATACTTACGGCAATCAGCCCCAGCATTTT
CDR3 protein: CASSHTYGNQPQHF

D gene: NA
V gene: TRBV27
clone size: few
CDR3 length: 16
J gene: TRBJ1-2
CDR3 DNA: TGTGCCACCTCTAGGTGGGCCAGCGAAGGGCGGTATGGCTACACCTTC
CDR3 protein: CATSRWASEGRYGYTF

D gene: NA
V gene: TRBV7-9
clone size: NA
CDR3 length: 15
J gene: TRBJ2-3
CDR3 DNA: TGTGCCAGCAGCTTTCTAGGGGGTAGCACAGATACGCAGTATTTT
CDR3 protein: CASSFLGGSTDTQYF

D gene: NA
V gene: TRBV2
clone size: many
CDR3 length: 13
J gene: TRBJ2-7
CDR3 DNA: TGTGCCAGCAGTGAATCCAGGGCCTACGAGCAGTACTTC
CDR3 protein: CASSESRAYEQYF

D gene: TRBD2
V gene: TRBV7-2
clone size: NA
CDR3 length: 15
J gene: TRBJ2-5
CDR3 DNA: TGTGCCAGCAGCTCCGTTATGAGCGGGGGTGGGACCCAGTACTTC
CDR3 protein: CASSSVMSGGGTQYF

D gene: TRBD2
V gene: TRBV18
clone size: few
CDR3 length: 14
J gene: TRBJ2-7
CDR3 DNA: TGTGCCAGCTCACCATCTAGCGGGGGCCCATCCCAGTACTTC
CDR3 protein: CASSPSSGGPSQYF

D gene: NA
V gene: TRBV4-1
clone size: NA
CDR3 length: 16
J gene: TRBJ2-7
CDR3 DNA: TGCGCCAGCAGCCAAGATGAGGCAGCTCAAGCCTACGAGCAGTACTTC
CDR3 protein: CASSQDEAAQAYEQYF

D gene: TRBD2
V gene: TRBV7-8
clone size: NA
CDR3 length: 17
J gene: TRBJ2-3
CDR3 DNA: TGTGCCAGCAGCTTAAACCGTCTAGCGGGAGGAGTAGATACGCAGTATTTT
CDR3 protein: CASSLNRLAGGVDTQYF

D gene: TRBD2
V gene: TRBV7-8
clone size: few
CDR3 length: 20
J gene: TRBJ2-4
CDR3 DNA: TGTGCCAGCAGCTTAGAGGAAAGGTCTAGCGGGAGGTCCCGGCCTAACATTCAGTACTTC
CDR3 protein: CASSLEERSSGRSRPNIQYF

D gene: NA
V gene: TRBV5-8
clone size: NA
CDR3 length: 18
J gene: TRBJ2-6
CDR3 DNA: TGTGCCAGCAGCTTGTATAGACAGCTGAGCTCTGGGGCCAACGTCCTGACTTTC
CDR3 protein: CASSLYRQLSSGANVLTF

D gene: NA
V gene: TRBV28
clone size: NA
CDR3 length: 19
J gene: TRBJ2-2
CDR3 DNA: TGTGCCAGCAGCCAACTAAAATGGAAGGACAGATGGAACACCGGGGAGCTGTTTTTT
CDR3 protein: CASSQLKWKDRWNTGELFF

D gene: NA
V gene: TRBV27
clone size: NA
CDR3 length: 17
J gene: TRBJ2-3
CDR3 DNA: TGTGCCAGCAGTTTATCCGCGGGGTCTTTAGCCCCAGATACGCAGTATTTT
CDR3 protein: CASSLSAGSLAPDTQYF

D gene: NA
V gene: TRBV9
clone size: NA
CDR3 length: 15
J gene: TRBJ1-1
CDR3 DNA: TGTGCCAGCAGCGTAGCCGAGGGCATGAACACTGAAGCTTTCTTT
CDR3 protein: CASSVAEGMNTEAFF

D gene: NA
V gene: TRBV18
clone size: few
CDR3 length: 13
J gene: TRBJ2-1
CDR3 DNA: TGTGCCAGCTCATCTGGACAGTACAATGAGCAGTTCTTC
CDR3 protein: CASSSGQYNEQFF